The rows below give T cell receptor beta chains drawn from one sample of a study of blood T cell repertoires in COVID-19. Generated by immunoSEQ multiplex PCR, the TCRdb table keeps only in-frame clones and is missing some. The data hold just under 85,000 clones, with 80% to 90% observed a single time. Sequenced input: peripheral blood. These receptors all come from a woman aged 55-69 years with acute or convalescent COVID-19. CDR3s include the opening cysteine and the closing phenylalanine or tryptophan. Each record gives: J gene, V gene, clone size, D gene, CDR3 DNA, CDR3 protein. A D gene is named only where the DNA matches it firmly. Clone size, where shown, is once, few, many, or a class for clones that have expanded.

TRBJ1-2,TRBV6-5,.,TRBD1,TGTGCCAGCAGTCCGACAGGGGGATATGGCTACACCTTC,CASSPTGGYGYTF
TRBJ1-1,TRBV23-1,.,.,TGCGCCAGCAGTCAATCGGGGTGGGGACACATTATGAACACTGAAGCTTTCTTT,CASSQSGWGHIMNTEAFF
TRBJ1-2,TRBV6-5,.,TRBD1,TGTGCCAGCCGTTCGGGACAGAAATATGGCTACACCTTC,CASRSGQKYGYTF
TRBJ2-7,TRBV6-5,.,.,TGTGCCAGCGATAAGACAGCTACCGAGCAGTACTTC,CASDKTATEQYF
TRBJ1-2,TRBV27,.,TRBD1,TGTGCCAGCAGTTTAGAGGGGGCAGGAGGCTACACCTTC,CASSLEGAGGYTF
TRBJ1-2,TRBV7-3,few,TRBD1,TGTGCCAGCAGCTTGGGGGACAGTGAAGCTGGCGACACCTTC,CASSLGDSEAGDTF
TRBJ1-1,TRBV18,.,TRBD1,TGTGCCAGCTCACCGGGCGACAGGGGGGACACTGAAGCTTTCTTT,CASSPGDRGDTEAFF
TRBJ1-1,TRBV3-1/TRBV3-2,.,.,TGTGCCAGCAGCCAAGATCTGGGGCACCAGAACACTGAAGCTTTCTTT,CASSQDLGHQNTEAFF
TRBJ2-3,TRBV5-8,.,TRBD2,TGTGCCAGCAGCCTTCATGGACTAGCGGGAGCGGATACGCAGTATTTT,CASSLHGLAGADTQYF
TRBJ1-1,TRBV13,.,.,TGTGCCAGCAGCCGGGAGGGGGGTATCACTGAAGCTTTCTTT,CASSREGGITEAFF